Each of the 10 T cell receptor beta chains below was sequenced from the same sample in a study of blood T cell repertoires in COVID-19. The data were produced by immunoSEQ multiplex PCR, yet TCRdb's version contains in-frame clones alone and is incomplete. Among about 280,000 clones listed, approximately 81% were seen once. The sequenced sample consisted of PBMCs or T cells enriched from blood (not recorded which). The receptors come from a woman aged 45 to 65 who had recovered from COVID-19.

The CDR3 nucleotides are TGTGCCAGTCGAATGCCCGGGACTAGCGGGGCGAAAACCTCCTACGAGCAGTACTTC. It encodes CASRMPGTSGAKTSYEQYF. The rearrangement links TRBV28 to TRBJ2-7; 13 bases match TRBD2. This CDR3 has 19 residues. J was trimmed by 0 bases and V by 9 bases; bases with no gene match: 17. CDR1 and CDR2 from the germline V gene are MDHEN and SYDVKM.

The CDR3 DNA reads TGTGCCAGCAGCTTGGAAGGGGTTATGAACACTGAAGCTTTCTTT. Translated: CASSLEGVMNTEAFF. The gene calls are TRBV5-8 and TRBJ1-1; possible D gene TRBD1, 5 bases. This CDR3 comprises 15 residues. Germline lookup yields CDR1 SGHTS and CDR2 YDEGEE. V dropped 0 bases and J dropped 0 bases, with 9 bases sitting between them.

This chain connects TRBV4-2 to TRBJ2-3; TRBD2 matches at 8 bases. V lost 1 base, J lost 1 base, and 4 bases stayed unmatched. The CDR3 sequence is 16 residues long. The V gene's germline CDR1 is LGHNA and CDR2 YNFKEQ. The CDR3 DNA follows: TGTGCCAGCAGCCAAGCGCCGGGACTAGGCACAGATACGCAGTATTTT. As protein: CASSQAPGLGTDTQYF.

The chain has TRBV18 and TRBJ2-3; D unclear. In germline, CDR1 is KGHSH, CDR2 LQKENI. The CDR3 runs to 14 residues. V was shortened by 2 bases and J by 3 bases, with 9 bases between the two germline ends. The CDR3 here is CASSPDIVTDTQYF. Here the CDR3 DNA reads TGTGCCAGCTCACCAGATATAGTAACAGATACGCAGTATTTT.

In this sample, this clone turned up once. V usage is TRBV9 and J usage is TRBJ2-2, with 10 bases aligning to TRBD2. Germline CDR1 and CDR2: SGDLS and YYNGEE. CDR3 length: 18 amino acids. V lost 1 base and J lost 2; bases outside the gene matches: 8. CDR3 bases: TGTGCCAGCAGCGTATCTCTTTGGACTAGCGGTAACACCGGGGAGCTGTTTTTT. Its protein product is CASSVSLWTSGNTGELFF.

The V call is TRBV29-1, the J call TRBJ2-7; 8 bases align to TRBD1. V dropped 6 bases and J dropped 1; count of bases not matched to a gene: 11. The CDR3 is 15 amino acids. Germline lookup yields CDR1 SQVTM and CDR2 ANQGSEA. CDR3 in amino acids: CSVHLGHRGSYEQYF. CDR3 nucleotides: TGCAGCGTCCACTTGGGTCACAGGGGGTCCTACGAGCAGTACTTC.

The rearrangement uses TRBV5-1 and TRBJ1-4; TRBD1 matches at 8 bases. The V segment lost 5 bases and the J segment 3 bases; nucleotides outside the gene matches: 15. The CDR3 is made up of 18 amino acids. Per the germline V gene, CDR1 is SGHRS and CDR2 is YFSETQ. CDR3 region: CASRRQGTLGEANEKLFF. The CDR3 region has the DNA TGCGCCAGCAGACGACAGGGGACCCTGGGGGAAGCTAATGAAAAACTGTTTTTT.

J is TRBJ1-2 and V is TRBV7-9; TRBD1 matches 9 bases. V lost 4 bases, J lost 14 bases, and 8 bases stayed unmatched. CDR3 size: 12 residues. In germline, CDR1 is SEHNR, CDR2 FQNEAQ (reference sequence). The CDR3 DNA is TGTGCCAGCAGCTCACCCGACAGGGGGTTAACCTTC. This gives the protein CASSSPDRGLTF. The variable domain in full, with the rest retrieved from reference TRBV7-9 and TRBJ1-2, is DTGVSQNPRHKITKRGQNVTFRCDPISEHNRLYWYRQTLGQGPEFLTYFQNEAQLEKSRLLSDRFSAERPKGSFSTLEIQRTEQGDSAMYLCASSSPDRGLTFGSGTRLTVV.

J is TRBJ1-2 and V is TRBV6-5, with 7 bases that match TRBD1. The CDR3 spans 13 residues. J was trimmed by 6 bases and V by 6 bases; bases with no gene match: 7. Germline values: CDR1 MNHEY, CDR2 SVGAGI. This chain's CDR3 is CASSFDRVNGYTF. As DNA, the CDR3 is TGTGCCAGCAGCTTTGACAGGGTAAATGGCTACACCTTC.

This clone came up a few times. V and J are TRBV30 and TRBJ1-2, with D tentatively TRBD1 (6 bases). The CDR3 has 14 amino acids. Germline V gene lookup returns CDR1 GTSNPN and CDR2 SVGIG (reference sequence). Trimming pared 3 bases from V and 7 bases from J, leaving 18 bases between. The CDR3 region has the DNA TGTGCCTGGAGACAGGGTGAAGTTCCTGGTGGCTACACCTTC. Protein: CAWRQGEVPGGYTF.